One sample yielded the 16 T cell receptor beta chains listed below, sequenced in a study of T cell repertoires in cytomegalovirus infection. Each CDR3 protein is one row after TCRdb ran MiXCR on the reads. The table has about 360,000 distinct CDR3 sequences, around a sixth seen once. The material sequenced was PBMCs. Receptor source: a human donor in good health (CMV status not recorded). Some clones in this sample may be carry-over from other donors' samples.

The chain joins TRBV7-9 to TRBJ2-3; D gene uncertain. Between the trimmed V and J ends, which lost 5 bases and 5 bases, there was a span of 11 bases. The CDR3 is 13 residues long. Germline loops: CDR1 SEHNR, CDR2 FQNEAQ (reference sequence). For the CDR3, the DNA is TGTGCCAGCAGCCGTTTAATGGGAGATACGCAGTATTTT. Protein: CASSRLMGDTQYF. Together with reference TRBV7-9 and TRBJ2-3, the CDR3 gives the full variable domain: DTGVSQNPRHKITKRGQNVTFRCDPISEHNRLYWYRQTLGQGPEFLTYFQNEAQLEKSRLLSDRFSAERPKGSFSTLEIQRTEQGDSAMYLCASSRLMGDTQYFGPGTRLTVL.

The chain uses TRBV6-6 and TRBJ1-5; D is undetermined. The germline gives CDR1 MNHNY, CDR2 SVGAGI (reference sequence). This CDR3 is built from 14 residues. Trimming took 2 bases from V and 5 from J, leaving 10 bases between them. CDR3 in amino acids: CASSYMGFDQPQHF. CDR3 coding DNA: TGTGCCAGCAGTTACATGGGTTTTGATCAGCCCCAGCATTTT.

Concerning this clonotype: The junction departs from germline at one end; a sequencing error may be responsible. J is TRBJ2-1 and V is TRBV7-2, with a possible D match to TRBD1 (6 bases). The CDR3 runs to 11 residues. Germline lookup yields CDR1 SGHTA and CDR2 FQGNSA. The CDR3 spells CASCFRGEQFF. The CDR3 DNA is TGTGCCAGCTGCTTCAGGGGTGAGCAGTTCTTC.

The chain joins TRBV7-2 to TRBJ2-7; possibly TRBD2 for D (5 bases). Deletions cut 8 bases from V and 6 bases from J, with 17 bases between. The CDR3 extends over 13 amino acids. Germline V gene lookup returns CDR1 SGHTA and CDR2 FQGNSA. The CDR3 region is CASSWPSGVEQYF. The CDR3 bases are TGTGCCAGCTCGTGGCCATCCGGGGTCGAGCAGTACTTC.

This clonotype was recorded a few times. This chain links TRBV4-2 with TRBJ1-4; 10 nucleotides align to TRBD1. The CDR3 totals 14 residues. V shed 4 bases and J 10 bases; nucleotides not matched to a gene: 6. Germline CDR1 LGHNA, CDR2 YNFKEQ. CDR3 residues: CASSPGTGVGKLFF. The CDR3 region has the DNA TGTGCCAGCAGCCCCGGGACAGGGGTTGGAAAACTGTTTTTT.

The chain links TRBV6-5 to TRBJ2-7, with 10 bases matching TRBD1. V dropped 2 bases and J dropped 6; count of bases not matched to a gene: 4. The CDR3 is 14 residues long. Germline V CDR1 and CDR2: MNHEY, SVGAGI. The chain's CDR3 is CASSYIWTGGEQYF. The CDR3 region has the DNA TGTGCCAGCAGTTACATTTGGACAGGGGGCGAGCAGTACTTC.

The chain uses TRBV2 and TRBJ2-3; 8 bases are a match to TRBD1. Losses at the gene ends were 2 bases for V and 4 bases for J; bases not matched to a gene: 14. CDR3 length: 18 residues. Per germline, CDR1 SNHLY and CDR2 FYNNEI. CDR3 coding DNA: TGTGCCAGCAGTGAAACGGCAGGGGGCACGGTGCTATCAGATACGCAGTATTTT. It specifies CASSETAGGTVLSDTQYF.

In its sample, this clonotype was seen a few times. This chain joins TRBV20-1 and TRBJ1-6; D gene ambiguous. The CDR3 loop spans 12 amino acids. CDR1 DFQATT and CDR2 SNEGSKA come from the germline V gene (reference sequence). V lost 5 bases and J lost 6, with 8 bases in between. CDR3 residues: CSAPAGNSPLHF. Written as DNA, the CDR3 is TGCAGTGCTCCGGCGGGTAATTCACCCCTCCACTTT.

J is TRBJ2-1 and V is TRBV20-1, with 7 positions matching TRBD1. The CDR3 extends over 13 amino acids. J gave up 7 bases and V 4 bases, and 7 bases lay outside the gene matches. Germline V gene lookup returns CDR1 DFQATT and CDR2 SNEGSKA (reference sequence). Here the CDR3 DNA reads TGCAGTGCTACTCGGGACAGACCAAATGAGCAGTTCTTC. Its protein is CSATRDRPNEQFF.

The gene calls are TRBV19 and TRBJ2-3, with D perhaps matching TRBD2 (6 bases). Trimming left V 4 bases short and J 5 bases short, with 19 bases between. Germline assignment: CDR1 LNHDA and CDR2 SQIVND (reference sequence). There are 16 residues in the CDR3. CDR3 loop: CASSKPGTLLQDTQYF. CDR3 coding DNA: TGTGCCAGTAGTAAACCCGGGACTCTCCTGCAAGATACGCAGTATTTT.

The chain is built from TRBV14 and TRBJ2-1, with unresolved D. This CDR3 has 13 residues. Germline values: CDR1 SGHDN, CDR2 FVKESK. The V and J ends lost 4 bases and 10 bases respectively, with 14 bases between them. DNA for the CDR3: TGTGCCAGCAGCCTGCAAATCGGTGTCGAGCAGTTCTTC. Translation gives CASSLQIGVEQFF.

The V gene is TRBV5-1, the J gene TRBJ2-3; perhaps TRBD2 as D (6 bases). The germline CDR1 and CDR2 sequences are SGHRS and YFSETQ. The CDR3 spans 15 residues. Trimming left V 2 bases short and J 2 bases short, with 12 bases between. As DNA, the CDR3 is TGCGCCAGCAGCTTCCCAGCGGGCGCCACAGATACGCAGTATTTT. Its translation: CASSFPAGATDTQYF.

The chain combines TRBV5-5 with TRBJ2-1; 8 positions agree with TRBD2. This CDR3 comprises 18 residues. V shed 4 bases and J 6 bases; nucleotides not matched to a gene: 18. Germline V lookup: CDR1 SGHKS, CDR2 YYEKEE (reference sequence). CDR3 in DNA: TGTGCCAGCAGCCCCAAGGGAAGAGTATTAGCGGGGTCCAATGAGCAGTTCTTC. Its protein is CASSPKGRVLAGSNEQFF.

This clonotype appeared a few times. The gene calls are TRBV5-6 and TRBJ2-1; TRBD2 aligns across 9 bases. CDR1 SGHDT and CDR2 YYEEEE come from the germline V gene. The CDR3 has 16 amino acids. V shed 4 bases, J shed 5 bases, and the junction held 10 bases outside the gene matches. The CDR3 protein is CASSQVAGAPNNEQFF. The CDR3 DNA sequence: TGTGCCAGCAGCCAAGTAGCGGGAGCTCCTAACAATGAGCAGTTCTTC.

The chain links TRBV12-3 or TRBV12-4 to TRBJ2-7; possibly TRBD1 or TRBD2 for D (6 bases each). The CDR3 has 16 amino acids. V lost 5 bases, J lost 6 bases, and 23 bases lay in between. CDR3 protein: CASSKLRGPRLGEQYF. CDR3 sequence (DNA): TGTGCCAGCAGTAAACTCCGGGGGCCCCGACTAGGCGAGCAGTACTTC.

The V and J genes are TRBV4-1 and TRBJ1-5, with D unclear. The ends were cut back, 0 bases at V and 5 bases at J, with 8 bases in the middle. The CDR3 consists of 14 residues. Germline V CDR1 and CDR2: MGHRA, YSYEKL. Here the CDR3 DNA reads TGCGCCAGCAGCCAAGACGGGGAGGATCAGCCCCAGCATTTT. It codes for CASSQDGEDQPQHF.